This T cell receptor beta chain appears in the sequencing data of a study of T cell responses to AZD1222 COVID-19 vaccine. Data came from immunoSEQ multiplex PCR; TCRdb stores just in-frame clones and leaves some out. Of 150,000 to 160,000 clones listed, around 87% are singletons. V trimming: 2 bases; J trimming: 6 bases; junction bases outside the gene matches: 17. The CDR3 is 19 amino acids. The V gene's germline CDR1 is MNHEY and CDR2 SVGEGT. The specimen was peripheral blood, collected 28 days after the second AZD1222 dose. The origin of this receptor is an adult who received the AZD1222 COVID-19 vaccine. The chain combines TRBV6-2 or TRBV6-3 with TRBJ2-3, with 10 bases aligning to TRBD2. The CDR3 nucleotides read TGTGCCAGCAGTTACACGGCCCCGGGACTAGCGCCTACGCACGATACGCAGTATTTT. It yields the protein CASSYTAPGLAPTHDTQYF.